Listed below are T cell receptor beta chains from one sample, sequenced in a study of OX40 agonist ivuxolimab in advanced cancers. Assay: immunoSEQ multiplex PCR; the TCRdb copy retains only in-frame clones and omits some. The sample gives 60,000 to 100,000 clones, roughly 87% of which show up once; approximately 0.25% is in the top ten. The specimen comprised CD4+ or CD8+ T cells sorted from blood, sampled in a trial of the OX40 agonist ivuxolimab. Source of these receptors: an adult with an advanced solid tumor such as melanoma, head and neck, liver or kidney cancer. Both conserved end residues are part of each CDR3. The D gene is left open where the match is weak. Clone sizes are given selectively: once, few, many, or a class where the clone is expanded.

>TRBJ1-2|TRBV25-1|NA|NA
CASRGPGANYGYTF
TGTGCCAGCAGGGGCCCGGGGGCTAACTATGGCTACACCTTC
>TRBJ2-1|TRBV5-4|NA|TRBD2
CASSETSGSANEQFF
TGTGCCAGCAGCGAGACTAGCGGGAGCGCCAATGAGCAGTTCTTC
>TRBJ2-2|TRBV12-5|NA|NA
CASGLVLSRGGTGELFF
TGTGCTAGTGGTTTGGTATTGAGCAGGGGTGGGACCGGGGAGCTGTTTTTT
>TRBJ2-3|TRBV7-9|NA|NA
CASGTESSTDTQYF
TGTGCCAGCGGAACGGAGTCTAGCACAGATACGCAGTATTTT
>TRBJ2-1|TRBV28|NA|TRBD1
CASRSQQGGTTYNEQFF
TGTGCCAGCAGATCACAACAAGGGGGCACGACCTACAATGAGCAGTTCTTC
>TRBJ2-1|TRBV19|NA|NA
CASSIVRHIPNEQFF
TGTGCCAGTAGTATAGTCAGGCATATACCCAATGAGCAGTTCTTC
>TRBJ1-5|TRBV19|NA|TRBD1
CASSIGAGGNQPQHF
TGTGCCAGTAGTATCGGGGCAGGGGGGAATCAGCCCCAGCATTTT
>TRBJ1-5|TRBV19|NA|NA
CASKERPNNQPQHF
TGTGCCAGTAAAGAGAGACCTAACAATCAGCCCCAGCATTTT
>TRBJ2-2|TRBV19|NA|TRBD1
CASRPRQGPTGELFF
TGTGCCAGTAGGCCTCGACAGGGCCCCACCGGGGAGCTGTTTTTT
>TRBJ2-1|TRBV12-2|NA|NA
CASRLGTGIEFF
TGTGCAAGTCGCTTAGGCACAGGGATCGAGTTCTTC
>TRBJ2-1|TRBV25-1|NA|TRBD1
CASSRDRTLRGSYNEQFF
TGTGCCAGCAGCCGGGACAGGACCTTGCGGGGCTCCTACAATGAGCAGTTCTTC
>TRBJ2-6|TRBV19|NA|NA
CASRGTALSGANVLTF
TGTGCCAGTAGAGGGACGGCCCTCTCTGGGGCCAACGTCCTGACTTTC
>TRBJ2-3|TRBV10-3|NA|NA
CASRGGSTDTQYF
TGTGCCTCCCGCGGCGGGAGCACAGATACGCAGTATTTT
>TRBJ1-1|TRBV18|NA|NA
CASSPIRGSTEAFF
TGTGCCAGCTCACCAATTAGGGGAAGCACTGAAGCTTTCTTT
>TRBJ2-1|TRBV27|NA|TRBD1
CASSPGTGLIRRGSSYNEQFF
TGTGCCAGCAGCCCCGGGACAGGGTTGATACGTAGGGGGAGCTCCTACAATGAGCAGTTCTTC
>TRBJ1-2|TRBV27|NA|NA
CASRLGEYTGYTF
TGTGCCAGCAGGCTAGGGGAGTATACTGGCTACACCTTC
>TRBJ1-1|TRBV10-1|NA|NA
CASSRDTNTEAFF
TGCGCCAGCAGTCGGGACACGAACACTGAAGCTTTCTTT
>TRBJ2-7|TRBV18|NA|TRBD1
CASSPGTGTYEQYF
TGTGCCAGCTCACCCGGGACAGGGACGTACGAGCAGTACTTC
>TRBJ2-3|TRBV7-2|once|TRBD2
CASSLSGTGTDTQYF
TGTGCCAGCAGCTTGAGCGGGACTGGGACAGATACGCAGTATTTT
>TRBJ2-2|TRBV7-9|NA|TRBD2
CALGGGYLPGELFF
TGTGCCCTCGGGGGGGGTTACCTGCCCGGGGAGCTGTTTTTT
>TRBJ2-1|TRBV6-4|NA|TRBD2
CASSRTSGYHEQFF
TGTGCCAGCAGCCGGACTAGCGGGTATCATGAGCAGTTCTTC
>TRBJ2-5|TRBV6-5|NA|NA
CASSYGRGARRETQYF
TGTGCCAGCAGTTATGGGCGAGGGGCCCGTAGGGAGACCCAGTACTTC
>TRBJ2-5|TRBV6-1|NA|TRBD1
CASSGGWTGPQETQYF
TGTGCCAGCAGTGGAGGGTGGACAGGGCCTCAAGAGACCCAGTACTTC
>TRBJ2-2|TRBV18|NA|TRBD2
CASSPLRGSDTGELFF
TGTGCCAGCTCACCACTCCGCGGGAGTGACACCGGGGAGCTGTTTTTT
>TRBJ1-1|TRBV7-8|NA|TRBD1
CASSLAGTGYTEAFF
TGTGCCAGCAGCTTAGCCGGGACAGGGTATACTGAAGCTTTCTTT
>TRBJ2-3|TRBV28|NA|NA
CASSLSPIKSRDTQYF
TGTGCCAGCAGTTTATCCCCCATTAAATCGAGGGATACGCAGTATTTT
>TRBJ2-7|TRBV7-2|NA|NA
CASSLMAYEQYF
TGTGCCAGCAGCTTAATGGCCTACGAGCAGTACTTC
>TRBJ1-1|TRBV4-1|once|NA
CASSQDLERGRLGLAFF
TGCGCCAGCAGCCAAGATCTGGAGAGGGGCCGCCTTGGTTTGGCTTTCTTT
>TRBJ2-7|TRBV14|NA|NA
CASSYHWYEQYF
TGTGCCAGCAGCTATCACTGGTACGAGCAGTACTTC
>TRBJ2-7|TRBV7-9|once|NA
CASSLDLTGEQYF
TGTGCCAGCAGCTTAGACTTAACCGGCGAGCAGTACTTC
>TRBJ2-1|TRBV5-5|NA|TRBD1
CATRLGGDNEQFF
TGTGCCACCAGATTAGGGGGCGACAATGAGCAGTTCTTC
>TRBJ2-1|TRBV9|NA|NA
CASSVVRGEQFF
TGTGCCAGCAGCGTAGTGCGGGGTGAGCAGTTCTTC
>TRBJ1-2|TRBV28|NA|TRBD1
CASSPSGQGATSYGYTF
TGTGCCAGCAGTCCCTCGGGACAGGGGGCCACTAGCTATGGCTACACCTTC
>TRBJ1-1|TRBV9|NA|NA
CASSVESGRSEAFF
TGTGCCAGCAGCGTAGAATCCGGTCGTAGTGAAGCTTTCTTT
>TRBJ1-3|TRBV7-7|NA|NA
CASSLDSGNTIYF
TGTGCCAGCAGCTTAGATTCTGGAAACACCATATATTTT
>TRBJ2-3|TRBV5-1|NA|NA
CASSTGSGDTQYF
TGCGCCAGCAGCACAGGATCAGGAGATACGCAGTATTTT
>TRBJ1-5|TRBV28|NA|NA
CASIRGGPFNQPQHF
TGTGCCAGCATTCGTGGAGGGCCCTTCAATCAGCCCCAGCATTTT
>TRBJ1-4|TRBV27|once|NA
CASSLGGPPRNEKLFF
TGTGCCAGCAGTTTAGGGGGGCCCCCCCGGAATGAAAAACTGTTTTTT
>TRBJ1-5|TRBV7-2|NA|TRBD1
CASSFTGTGGNQPQHF
TGTGCCAGCAGCTTCACCGGGACAGGGGGCAATCAGCCCCAGCATTTT
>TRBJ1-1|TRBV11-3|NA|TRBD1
CASSSSAGGHTEAFF
TGTGCCAGCAGCTCTTCGGCAGGGGGCCACACTGAAGCTTTCTTT
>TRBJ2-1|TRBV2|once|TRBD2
CASIRLAGVNEQFF
TGTGCCAGCATCCGGCTAGCGGGAGTTAATGAGCAGTTCTTC